The rows below give T cell receptor beta chains drawn from one sample of a study of blood T cell repertoires in COVID-19. Profiled with immunoSEQ multiplex PCR; TCRdb holds only in-frame clones, not every one. This repertoire shows fewer than 90,000 clones, roughly 80% found once; its top ten account for about half. Sequencing input: peripheral blood. The receptors stem from a human donor in a cohort sampled during active COVID-19. Each CDR3 is given with its conserved first and last residue. The D gene is left open where the match is weak. Size values are once, few and many counts, or a class for expanded clones, and some rows have none.

D	size	V	J	DNA	CDR3
TRBD2	.	TRBV5-1	TRBJ2-1	TGCGCCAGCAGCGCATCGGGGGGTGGGTACAATGAGCAGTTCTTC	CASSASGGGYNEQFF
.	.	TRBV28	TRBJ2-5	TGTGCCAGCAGTTCCTCGGGGGGCCCTCAAGAGACCCAGTACTTC	CASSSSGGPQETQYF
.	.	TRBV28	TRBJ1-2	TGTGCCAGCAAGTCCTGGTCAGAAGGGGGAGCTAACTATGGCTACACCTTC	CASKSWSEGGANYGYTF
.	.	TRBV3-1/TRBV3-2	TRBJ2-6	TGTGCCAGCAGCCATAGGCAGGGGCGGTCTGGGGCCAACGTCCTGACTTTC	CASSHRQGRSGANVLTF
.	once	TRBV19	TRBJ2-1	TGTGCCAGTAGTATCTATGCCCCCTACAATGAGCAGTTCTTC	CASSIYAPYNEQFF
.	.	TRBV15	TRBJ2-7	TGTGCCACCAGCAGAGAAAGATCGAGCGAGCAGTACTTC	CATSRERSSEQYF
TRBD1	.	TRBV5-1	TRBJ2-7	TGCGCCAGCAACGGCCCGGGACAGGGTTCGTCCGAGCAGTACTTC	CASNGPGQGSSEQYF
TRBD2	.	TRBV7-2	TRBJ2-7	TGTGCCAGCAGTCCACTAGCGGGAGGGCGCGAGCAGTACTTC	CASSPLAGGREQYF
TRBD1	.	TRBV30	TRBJ2-7	TGTGCCTGGAGTGTACAGGGGACAGTCTACGAGCAGTACTTC	CAWSVQGTVYEQYF
TRBD1	.	TRBV7-2	TRBJ1-5	TGTGCCAGCAGCTTAGAAGGTAGGACAGGGGAAAATCAGCCCCAGCATTTT	CASSLEGRTGENQPQHF
.	.	TRBV18	TRBJ1-5	TGTGCCAGCTCACCTACAGGGTTCCGCAATCAGCCCCAGCATTTT	CASSPTGFRNQPQHF
.	.	TRBV20-1	TRBJ2-7	TGCAGTGCTAGTTTCAGGGGCAGGGTAAAGGACGAGCAGTACTTC	CSASFRGRVKDEQYF
.	.	TRBV27	TRBJ1-1	TGTGCCAGCACAAGAACCGGGGGGACGTCCCACACTGAAGCTTTCTTT	CASTRTGGTSHTEAFF
TRBD1	.	TRBV5-1	TRBJ2-2	TGCGCCAGCAGAAAACAGGGGGCGCAGGTCGGGGAGCTGTTTTTT	CASRKQGAQVGELFF
.	.	TRBV19	TRBJ1-5	TGTGCCAGTAGTATAAACAGCTTCCCCAATCAGCCCCAGCATTTT	CASSINSFPNQPQHF
.	.	TRBV18	TRBJ2-3	TGTGCCAGCCGCGGGACTGCCTATACGCAGTATTTT	CASRGTAYTQYF
TRBD2	.	TRBV7-6	TRBJ2-5	TGTGCCAGCAGCTTGGGCTCCGGGACTAGCGGAACTTTCCAAGAGACCCAGTACTTC	CASSLGSGTSGTFQETQYF
TRBD1	once	TRBV3-1/TRBV3-2	TRBJ1-1	TGTGCCAGCAGCCAAGATCGCAGACAGGGCGCGGCCGCTTTCTTT	CASSQDRRQGAAAFF
.	.	TRBV27	TRBJ2-1	TGTGCCAGCAGCTCGGACTTTCCGTCCTACAATGAGCAGTTCTTC	CASSSDFPSYNEQFF
.	.	TRBV7-2	TRBJ2-7	TGTGCCAGCAGCTACGACAGCGAGCAGTACTTC	CASSYDSEQYF
TRBD1	.	TRBV4-1	TRBJ1-2	TGCGCCAGCAGCCAGGGACAGGGGATTTATGGCTACACCTTC	CASSQGQGIYGYTF
.	.	TRBV4-2	TRBJ2-7	TGTGCCAGCAGCCAAGAGACGGGAGTCGAGCAGTACTTC	CASSQETGVEQYF
.	.	TRBV7-9	TRBJ2-5	TGTGCCAGCAGCCCAGGGGTCAGCCGAGAGACCCAGTACTTC	CASSPGVSRETQYF
.	.	TRBV30	TRBJ1-4	TGTGCCTGGAGTAGGGGGGGAGGTGATGAAAAACTGTTTTTT	CAWSRGGGDEKLFF
TRBD2	.	TRBV27	TRBJ2-1	TGTGCCAGCAGTTTAGGGAGGGGCAAGGATGAGCAGTTCTTC	CASSLGRGKDEQFF
.	few	TRBV7-9	TRBJ1-2	TGTGCCAGCAGCGCGCGGGACGGCTTCGCCCATTATGGCTACACCTTC	CASSARDGFAHYGYTF
.	.	TRBV7-6	TRBJ2-1	TGTGCCAGCAGTTTAGCGCGTCCTCGGTTCAATGAGCAGTTCTTC	CASSLARPRFNEQFF
.	.	TRBV7-9	TRBJ1-5	TGTGCCAGCAGCTTAGTGGGCGAGCCCCAGCATTTT	CASSLVGEPQHF